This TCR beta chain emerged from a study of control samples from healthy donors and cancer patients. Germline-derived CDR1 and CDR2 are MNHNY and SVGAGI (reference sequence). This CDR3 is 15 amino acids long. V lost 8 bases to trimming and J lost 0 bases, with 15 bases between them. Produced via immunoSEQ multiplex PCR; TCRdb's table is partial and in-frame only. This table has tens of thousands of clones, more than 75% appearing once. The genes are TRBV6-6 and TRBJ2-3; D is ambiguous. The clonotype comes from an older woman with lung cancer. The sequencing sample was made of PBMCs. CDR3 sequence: CASLEAVSSTDTQYF. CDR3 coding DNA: TGTGCCAGCCTTGAGGCGGTCTCTAGCACAGATACGCAGTATTTT.